This TCR beta chain was recorded in a study of CD8 T cells in ankylosing spondylitis. Study results and caveats: Reports say disease-linked clones showed up significantly more in matched ankylosing spondylitis synovial fluid. Seemingly distinctive of ankylosing spondylitis blood was a TCR beta motif formed by eight highly homologous variants. In reactive arthritis synovial fluid and blood, some motif variants had been reported before.

V was trimmed by 1 base and J by 0 bases, leaving 7 bases between them. CDR3 length equals 14 residues. Per germline, CDR1 SGHRS and CDR2 YFSETQ. Generation of TCR beta libraries employed quantitative 5'-RACE incorporating molecular barcodes. A single record per CDR3 protein comes from TCRdb applying MiXCR to the 5' RACE reads. The sample comprises 150,000 to 200,000 distinct CDR3 sequences, 18% of which are singletons, and about 8.3% rests with the top ten. This clonotype was recorded only once. Its antigen is undetermined. This chain uses TRBV5-1 with TRBJ1-1, with D hard to call. The material sequenced was blood, either unsorted or a sorted T cell fraction (not recorded which). The source is a male donor with ankylosing spondylitis or in good health (not recorded which). The CDR3 reads CASSLPEMNTEAFF. CDR3 bases: TGCGCCAGCAGCTTGCCTGAGATGAACACTGAAGCTTTCTTT.